Below are 21 T cell receptor beta chains sequenced from a single sample in a study of cytomegalovirus exposure and HLA in healthy donors. With 60 Vbeta and 13 Jbeta primers, the PCR was carried out. Method: immunoSEQ multiplex PCR; TCRdb's copy keeps in-frame clones and lacks some. Among tens of thousands of clones listed, 10% were seen once. The sequenced sample consisted of PBMCs. These TCRs come from a man aged 55-75 years in good health and CMV-seropositive.

The chain recombines TRBV28 with TRBJ2-7, with a possible D match to TRBD1 (6 bases). The germline gives CDR1 MDHEN, CDR2 SYDVKM. The CDR3 contains 13 residues. Deletions cut 3 bases from V and 6 bases from J, with 12 bases between. This CDR3 reads CASSLGAQGEQYF. The CDR3 region has the DNA TGTGCCAGCAGTTTGGGGGCCCAGGGCGAGCAGTACTTC.

This clone was detected only a few times. The V and J genes are TRBV2 and TRBJ1-5; no clear D. Trimming pared 2 bases from V and 9 bases from J, leaving 8 bases between. This CDR3 region has 12 residues. Germline V gene lookup returns CDR1 SNHLY and CDR2 FYNNEI. The CDR3 region is CASSESEVPQHF. Written as DNA, the CDR3 is TGTGCCAGCAGTGAAAGCGAGGTGCCCCAGCATTTT.

This clone was counted only a few times. The rearrangement links TRBV19 to TRBJ1-1, with D maybe TRBD1 (6 bases). Germline V lookup: CDR1 LNHDA, CDR2 SQIVND (reference sequence). V was shortened by 6 bases and J by 1 base, with 12 bases between the two germline ends. The CDR3 sequence is 14 residues long. CDR3 in amino acids: CASSADRSNTEAFF. CDR3 coding DNA: TGTGCCAGTAGCGCGGACAGATCGAACACTGAAGCTTTCTTT.

V and J are TRBV5-5 and TRBJ2-1, with D hard to call. V lost 5 bases to trimming and J lost 9 bases, with 15 bases between them. From germline, CDR1 is SGHKS and CDR2 YYEKEE (reference sequence). This CDR3 is built from 13 residues. CDR3 protein: CASREKESFEQFF. The CDR3 DNA reads as TGTGCCAGCAGGGAAAAGGAGTCGTTTGAGCAGTTCTTC.

This clone has just a few counts. The chain uses TRBV29-1 and TRBJ2-3; 16 nucleotides line up with TRBD2. The V and J ends lost 0 bases and 6 bases, in that order; junction bases with no gene match: 15. The CDR3 length is 20 residues. CDR1 SQVTM and CDR2 ANQGSEA come from the germline V gene. CDR3: CSVEDLGLGTSGRADDTQYF. CDR3 DNA sequence: TGCAGCGTTGAAGATCTAGGGCTAGGGACTAGCGGGAGGGCCGATGATACGCAGTATTTT.

In this sample, this clone turned up a few times. This chain uses TRBV4-1 with TRBJ1-5; possible D gene TRBD1, 5 bases. From germline, CDR1 is MGHRA and CDR2 YSYEKL. CDR3 length: 16 residues. The V gene lost 3 bases and the J gene lost 1 base, with 13 bases spanning the gap. CDR3 sequence (DNA): TGCGCCAGCAGCCAGATCCAGGGTGGCAGCAATCAGCCCCAGCATTTT. It codes for CASSQIQGGSNQPQHF.

The CDR3 coding sequence is TGTGCCAGCAGTTCGAGCGGGACAGGAGGGAATGAGCAGTTCTTC. It translates to CASSSSGTGGNEQFF. The gene calls are TRBV28 and TRBJ2-1; possible D gene TRBD1, 8 bases. Trimming removed 4 bases at V and 7 bases at J, with 17 bases between. The CDR3 totals 15 residues. From germline, CDR1 is MDHEN and CDR2 SYDVKM.

The chain links TRBV7-2 to TRBJ2-3; perhaps TRBD2 as D (6 bases). The CDR3 totals 16 residues. Germline values: CDR1 SGHTA, CDR2 FQGNSA. Trimming took off 4 bases at V and 4 bases at J, with 18 bases between the two ends. CDR3 sequence reads: CASSSGMAGWADTQYF. As DNA, the CDR3 is TGTGCCAGCAGCTCAGGAATGGCGGGGTGGGCAGATACGCAGTATTTT.

This clone occurred a few times. The chain carries TRBV28 and TRBJ2-5; D call uncertain. V was trimmed by 6 bases and J by 3 bases, leaving 8 bases between them. Germline CDR1 is MDHEN and CDR2 is SYDVKM. CDR3 length equals 12 residues. The CDR3 DNA reads as TGTGCCAGCAGCACGACAAAAGAGACCCAGTACTTC. It encodes CASSTTKETQYF.

There are a few counts of this clone. The V gene is TRBV28, the J gene TRBJ2-5; 8 bases are shared with TRBD2. The CDR3 extends over 13 amino acids. Looked up from germline, CDR1 is MDHEN and CDR2 is SYDVKM. Trimming removed 6 bases from V and 4 bases from J; junction bases left unmatched: 4. CDR3 coding DNA: TGTGCCAGCAGCCCGCGGGGGGTAGAGACCCAGTACTTC. This gives the protein CASSPRGVETQYF.

The chain recombines TRBV27 with TRBJ2-1, with TRBD2 matching over 8 bases. Per the germline V gene, CDR1 is MNHEY and CDR2 is SMNVEV (reference sequence). Trimming removed 0 bases from V and 7 bases from J; junction bases left unmatched: 14. This CDR3 spans 18 amino acids. In nucleotides, the CDR3 is TGTGCCAGCAGTTTATCGGGGTGGCGGGAGGAGGTGAGGAATGAGCAGTTCTTC. Translated, it gives CASSLSGWREEVRNEQFF.

This clone was observed a few times. The chain has TRBV9 and TRBJ1-2; D may be TRBD1 (6 bases). Germline assignment: CDR1 SGDLS and CDR2 YYNGEE. The CDR3 runs to 15 residues. Deletions cut 4 bases from V and 2 bases from J, with 15 bases between. CDR3 residues: CASSIQGGTNYGYTF. CDR3 sequence (DNA): TGTGCCAGCAGCATCCAAGGGGGAACCAACTATGGCTACACCTTC.

This sequence joins TRBV27 and TRBJ1-5, with 7 bases fitting TRBD1. Germline CDR1 and CDR2: MNHEY and SMNVEV (reference sequence). J was trimmed by 0 bases and V by 0 bases; bases with no gene match: 2. This CDR3 has 16 residues. CDR3 coding DNA: TGTGCCAGCAGTTTATCGAACAGGGGTAGCAATCAGCCCCAGCATTTT. This gives the protein CASSLSNRGSNQPQHF.

This clone showed up just a few times. The CDR3 sequence: CASSQVQGTYGYTF. CDR3 sequence (DNA): TGTGCCAGCAGCCAAGTGCAGGGGACCTATGGCTACACCTTC. The J gene is TRBJ1-2, the V gene TRBV14; D may be TRBD1 (6 bases). The CDR3 loop spans 14 amino acids. V was cut by 1 base and J by 4 bases, with 10 bases left in between. Germline V lookup: CDR1 SGHDN, CDR2 FVKESK.

The chain links TRBV6-5 to TRBJ2-7; D might be TRBD1 (6 bases). V was trimmed by 7 bases and J by 6 bases, leaving 19 bases between them. Germline values: CDR1 MNHEY, CDR2 SVGAGI. There are 14 residues in the CDR3. For the CDR3, the DNA is TGTGCCAGCACCCTTCGGGCAGGGACATCCGAGCAGTACTTC. Protein: CASTLRAGTSEQYF.

This chain joins TRBV7-3 and TRBJ2-1; 8 bases are a match to TRBD2. This CDR3 is built from 14 residues. CDR1 is SGHTA and CDR2 is FQGTGA in the germline V gene. V lost 4 bases, J lost 4 bases, and 3 bases stayed unmatched. In nucleotides, the CDR3 is TGTGCCAGCAGCTCTTCGGGGGGGTACAATGAGCAGTTCTTC. Translation: CASSSSGGYNEQFF. Full variable domain (remainder filled in from reference TRBV7-3 and TRBJ2-1): GAGVSQTPSNKVTEKGKYVELRCDPISGHTALYWYRQSLGQGPEFLIYFQGTGAADDSGLPNDRFFAVRPEGSVSTLKIQRTERGDSAVYLCASSSSGGYNEQFFGPGTRLTVL.

The chain links TRBV10-3 to TRBJ1-1; D not resolved. V lost 7 bases and J 4 bases, leaving 10 bases between the germline ends. Germline CDR1 reads ENHRY; CDR2 reads SYGVKD. There are 12 residues in the CDR3. The CDR3 nucleotides read TGTGCCATCATAGCGAGCGGCACTGAAGCTTTCTTT. This encodes CAIIASGTEAFF.

The chain couples TRBV5-4 to TRBJ2-5; D remains ambiguous. The CDR3 extends over 15 amino acids. V was trimmed by 0 bases and J by 0 bases, leaving 9 bases between them. Germline values: CDR1 SGHNT, CDR2 YYREEE (reference sequence). CDR3 bases: TGTGCCAGCAGCTTGGAACAGACAAACCAAGAGACCCAGTACTTC. This translates into CASSLEQTNQETQYF.

The chain has TRBV28 and TRBJ1-2, with 7 bases fitting TRBD1. The V gene end was trimmed by 5 bases and the J gene end by 5 bases; junction bases not matched to a gene: 8. The CDR3 loop spans 14 amino acids. Germline CDR1 reads MDHEN; CDR2 reads SYDVKM. For the CDR3, the DNA is TGTGCCAGCAGTCGCGTAGGGGGCTTTTATGGCTACACCTTC. As protein: CASSRVGGFYGYTF.

This clone was recorded a few times. CDR3 in DNA: TGTGCCAGCAGTGAAACAGGGGTGTTCCTCACTGAAGCTTTCTTT. This encodes CASSETGVFLTEAFF. This chain links TRBV6-1 with TRBJ1-1; 7 bases line up with TRBD1. The trim removed 2 bases at V and 4 bases at J, leaving 7 bases unmatched. CDR1 is MNHNS, CDR2 SASEGT, per germline. The CDR3 has 15 amino acids.

This clone was picked up a small number of times. The CDR3 is CASTERPLDNEQFF. As DNA, the CDR3 is TGTGCCAGCACCGAACGCCCTTTAGACAATGAGCAGTTCTTC. The chain joins TRBV2 to TRBJ2-1, with D unresolved. The germline V and J ends were trimmed by 7 bases and 5 bases, with 15 bases remaining between them. The CDR3 sequence is 14 residues long. Germline values: CDR1 SNHLY, CDR2 FYNNEI.